This T cell receptor beta chain emerged from a study of blood T cell repertoires in COVID-19 (dated by TCRdb to about 2020). Study-wide context: Samples covering the acute and convalescent phases of COVID-19 were provided by collaborators in the United States, Italy and Spain. The prospective study material was composed of cDNA or gDNA derived from T cells, B-cell-depleted T cells, or PBMCs. Subjects who had been exposed to COVID-19, were actively infected with it, or had recovered from it provided the deeply sampled blood TCRbeta repertoires that made up the dataset. A freely available public database, intended as a resource for researchers studying the immune response to SARS-CoV-2, is where the repertoires were released. Samples came from the ongoing ImmuneRACE study (first 160 participants) plus 1,254 subjects from 6 global collaborators. A de-identified subject ID, COVID-19 status, age in years and sex were almost always included in the sample metadata. HLA class I and class II types, where available, came from metadata supplied by the sample provider rather than from assay-based typing. What the research found in general, with its limitations: The quantity of clinical and demographic metadata differed by source and by participant and was supplied without curation.

Regarding this clone: Its binding antigen is unknown. No qualities accompany the bases; no much larger clone lies one base away.

A distance of 13 bases separates the germline ends of V and J, which lose 3 bases and 8 bases respectively. Inclusive of the bounding cysteine and phenylalanine, the CDR3 is 12 residues long. Of the read, only the CDR3 DNA is kept; its 36 bases are in frame from base 1. In the germline V gene (reference sequence), CDR1 corresponds to DFQATT and CDR2 to SNEGSKA. The immunoSEQ Assay, a bias-controlled multiplex PCR, was used to amplify TCRbeta CDR3 regions from genomic DNA. As for the original processing: Within the assay, amplification of reference gene primers was used to estimate how many nucleated cells each sample contained. To quantify the absolute abundance of each unique TCRbeta CDR3 rearrangement, sequence reads were collapsed and filtered. For each sample, productive Simpson clonality was calculated by taking the square root of Simpson's diversity index across productive rearrangements. TCRdb obtained this table from immuneACCESS and retained in-frame rearrangements with V and J assigned. These tables miss some clones; where compared with another copy, unresolved V genes account for less than half of the shortfall, and the remainder is unexplained. V, J and clone size are those of that table, while D and trimming were read from the DNA. Recorded for this sample are roughly 190,000 clones; around 80% of them occurred a single time. The top ten clones comprise less than 7% of the sample.

Each collaborating institution followed its own protocols to collect whole blood in K2EDTA tubes. For TCRbeta analysis, collaborators shipped samples as frozen whole blood, isolated PBMCs, or DNA extracted from either of those sample types. This sequence uses TRBV20-1 and TRBJ1-2, with the D gene call left open. The TCR sequence derives from a man in his 60s with acute or convalescent COVID-19. The material sequenced was peripheral blood. The sequenced DNA is TGCAGTGCTAGTGGCCATGCTCAGGGCTACACCTTC. It translates to CSASGHAQGYTF.